This passage covers 30 T cell receptor beta chains from one sample sequenced in a study of T cell responses to AZD1222 COVID-19 vaccine. Clones were sequenced by immunoSEQ multiplex PCR, and TCRdb holds only the in-frame ones, with some missing. Of some 120,000 clones detected, 88% appear once; the ten largest clones hold about 4.9%. The input for sequencing was peripheral blood, taken on day 0 of AZD1222 vaccination. The receptors shown here come from an adult in good health.

The chain carries TRBV19 and TRBJ1-5; D perhaps matches TRBD1 (6 bases). This CDR3 is built from 14 residues. V lost 7 bases and J 7 bases, leaving 17 bases between the germline ends. Germline CDR1 and CDR2: LNHDA and SQIVND (reference sequence). CDR3 in amino acids: CASTQGQLGQPQHF. CDR3 DNA sequence: TGTGCCAGTACTCAGGGACAATTAGGACAGCCCCAGCATTTT.

The chain recombines TRBV28 with TRBJ1-1; weak D call: TRBD1 (6 bases). The CDR3 length is 13 residues. CDR1 is MDHEN and CDR2 is SYDVKM in the germline V gene. Trimming removed 10 bases from V and 3 bases from J, with 15 bases in between. The CDR3 region is CATTGGGYTEAFF. CDR3 DNA: TGTGCCACTACGGGGGGCGGGTACACTGAAGCTTTCTTT.

About this clone: This CDR3 is also generated by other DNA sequences in the sample. This rearrangement joins TRBV6-2 or TRBV6-3 to TRBJ1-5; D is ambiguous. V lost 4 bases, J lost 1 base, and 8 bases lay in between. The CDR3 runs to 14 residues. Germline-derived CDR1 and CDR2 are MNHEY and SVGEGT. CDR3 nucleotide sequence: TGTGCCAGCAGTTTTGGGGTCAGCAATCAGCCCCAGCATTTT. Its translation: CASSFGVSNQPQHF.

The rearrangement joins TRBV3-1 (or the pseudogene TRBV3-2) to TRBJ1-2, with 8 nucleotides matching TRBD1. The CDR3 runs to 15 residues. V lost 3 bases and J lost 3; bases outside the gene matches: 6. Germline V lookup: CDR1 LGHDT, CDR2 YNNKEL (reference sequence). CDR3 region: CASSQAGTGYYGYTF. The CDR3 coding sequence is TGTGCCAGCAGCCAGGCCGGGACAGGATACTATGGCTACACCTTC.

The V call is TRBV5-4, the J call TRBJ2-2, with D possibly matching TRBD1 (6 bases). V was shortened by 0 bases and J by 2 bases, with 11 bases between the two germline ends. CDR3 length: 16 residues. The germline gives CDR1 SGHNT, CDR2 YYREEE (reference sequence). This CDR3 reads CASSLATGSNTGELFF. The CDR3 region has the DNA TGTGCCAGCAGCTTGGCTACAGGGTCAAACACCGGGGAGCTGTTTTTT.

The chain joins TRBV20-1 to TRBJ2-5, with 9 bases fitting TRBD1. The CDR3 has 13 residues. CDR1 and CDR2 from the germline V gene are DFQATT and SNEGSKA (reference sequence). The V and J ends lost 3 bases and 5 bases, in that order; junction bases with no gene match: 4. CDR3 coding DNA: TGCAGTGCTAGTACAGGGGGCAGGGAGACCCAGTACTTC. Translated: CSASTGGRETQYF.

This sequence joins TRBV19 and TRBJ2-2, with D hard to call. The V end was cut by 7 bases, the J end by 6 bases, with 6 bases between. The CDR3 covers 11 residues. Germline V gene sequence: CDR1 LNHDA, CDR2 SQIVND (reference sequence). The CDR3, as DNA: TGTGCCAGTAAGTCAGCCGGGGAGCTGTTTTTT. Translated: CASKSAGELFF.

The genes are TRBV28 and TRBJ1-4, with D hard to call. The CDR3 loop spans 12 amino acids. CDR1 is MDHEN, CDR2 SYDVKM, per germline. V lost 8 bases and J lost 3, with 7 bases in between. The CDR3 region has the DNA TGTGCCAGCCACGCTCCTAATGAAAAACTGTTTTTT. Its protein is CASHAPNEKLFF.

The chain recombines TRBV7-2 with TRBJ1-1; the match to TRBD1 covers 7 bases. V dropped 6 bases and J dropped 0; count of bases not matched to a gene: 4. The CDR3 length is 14 residues. Germline CDR1 reads SGHTA; CDR2 reads FQGNSA. CDR3 in DNA: TGTGCCAGCAGGGACGGGACAGTGAACACTGAAGCTTTCTTT. It translates to CASRDGTVNTEAFF. Combining the CDR3 with reference TRBV7-2 and TRBJ1-1 gives the whole variable domain GAGVSQSPSNKVTEKGKDVELRCDPISGHTALYWYRQSLGQGLEFLIYFQGNSAPDKSGLPSDRFSAERTGGSVSTLTIQRTQQEDSAVYLCASRDGTVNTEAFFGQGTRLTVV.

This clone was detected only a few times. The chain recombines TRBV6-1 with TRBJ2-7, with TRBD2 identical over 7 bases. V shed 3 bases and J 0 bases; nucleotides not matched to a gene: 5. This CDR3 is 15 amino acids long. CDR1 MNHNS and CDR2 SASEGT come from the germline V gene. The CDR3 loop is CASSDRRGSSYEQYF. In DNA, the CDR3 is TGTGCCAGCAGTGATAGGCGGGGGAGCTCCTACGAGCAGTACTTC.

The chain is built from TRBV5-1 and TRBJ2-7; tentative D call: TRBD1 (5 bases). The CDR3 has 12 amino acids. The ends were cut back, 4 bases at V and 3 bases at J, with 8 bases in the middle. CDR1 is SGHRS and CDR2 is YFSETQ in the germline V gene. CDR3 region: CASSLTDYEQYF. CDR3 coding DNA: TGCGCCAGCAGCCTGACAGACTACGAGCAGTACTTC.

The chain has TRBV5-1 and TRBJ2-7; 7 bases are shared with TRBD1. Germline V lookup: CDR1 SGHRS, CDR2 YFSETQ. The junction had 5 bases not matched to a gene; V was cut back by 2 bases and J by 3 bases. The CDR3 runs 14 residues. The CDR3 nucleotides read TGCGCCAGCAGCTTTCCGGGACAGAGCTACGAGCAGTACTTC. It yields the protein CASSFPGQSYEQYF.

As for this clone: Different DNA sequences within this sample yield the same CDR3. The chain carries TRBV18 and TRBJ2-7; a weak D match, TRBD1 (6 bases). Germline loops: CDR1 KGHSH, CDR2 LQKENI. CDR3 length: 14 residues. Trimming pared 3 bases from V and 2 bases from J, leaving 11 bases between. CDR3 sequence reads: CASSPPAGAYEQYF. Here the CDR3 DNA reads TGTGCCAGCTCACCCCCGGCAGGGGCCTACGAGCAGTACTTC.

The rearrangement links TRBV5-5 to TRBJ1-1; D ambiguous. CDR1 and CDR2 from the germline V gene are SGHKS and YYEKEE (reference sequence). Trimming stripped 4 bases from V and 0 bases from J, with 10 bases between. The CDR3 consists of 14 residues. CDR3 DNA: TGTGCCAGCAGCCCCCGGCCAATGAACACTGAAGCTTTCTTT. It codes for CASSPRPMNTEAFF.

The rearrangement joins TRBV19 to TRBJ1-2; D perhaps matches TRBD1 (6 bases). The CDR3 runs to 14 residues. CDR1 is LNHDA and CDR2 is SQIVND in the germline V gene (reference sequence). V was trimmed by 4 bases and J by 8 bases, leaving 17 bases between them. The CDR3 region is CASSTPETGFGYTF. CDR3 nucleotide sequence: TGTGCCAGTAGTACCCCAGAAACAGGGTTCGGCTACACCTTC.

J is TRBJ2-7 and V is TRBV7-9; D perhaps matches TRBD1 (5 bases). The CDR3 sequence is 14 residues long. Germline V gene sequence: CDR1 SEHNR, CDR2 FQNEAQ (reference sequence). V lost 5 bases, J lost 3 bases, and 14 bases lay in between. This chain's CDR3 is CASSKAGFLYEQYF. CDR3 DNA sequence: TGTGCCAGCAGCAAAGCAGGGTTTCTCTACGAGCAGTACTTC.

This rearrangement joins TRBV18 to TRBJ2-3, with D hard to call. This CDR3 spans 13 amino acids. Trimming took off 4 bases at V and 2 bases at J, with 7 bases between the two ends. Germline CDR1 KGHSH, CDR2 LQKENI. CDR3 nucleotide sequence: TGTGCCAGCTCACGACCGAACACAGATACGCAGTATTTT. Protein: CASSRPNTDTQYF.

The V and J genes are TRBV3-1 (or the pseudogene TRBV3-2) and TRBJ2-1, with D tentatively TRBD1 (6 bases). CDR1 is LGHDT, CDR2 YNNKEL, per germline (reference sequence). CDR3 length: 19 residues. V was pared by 3 bases and J by 3 bases, with 24 bases between. The CDR3 DNA reads TGTGCCAGCAGCCATGGTTACAGGGTCGAACAGAAGAACTACAATGAGCAGTTCTTC. It encodes CASSHGYRVEQKNYNEQFF.

The CDR3 coding sequence is TGCGCCAGCAGTCCCAACAGGGCGAACACCGGGGAGCTGTTTTTT. Translating it yields CASSPNRANTGELFF. The genes are TRBV5-1 and TRBJ2-2; a weak D match, TRBD1 (6 bases). V lost 5 bases, J lost 0 bases, and 11 bases lay in between. Germline values: CDR1 SGHRS, CDR2 YFSETQ. The CDR3 contains 15 residues.

This clone was observed once. This chain joins TRBV7-9 and TRBJ2-7; D not certain. This CDR3 has 12 amino acids. Germline-derived CDR1 and CDR2 are SEHNR and FQNEAQ (reference sequence). V was clipped by 10 bases and J by 2 bases, with 12 bases between them. CDR3 loop: CATAKQTYEQYF. The CDR3 DNA sequence: TGTGCCACTGCGAAACAGACCTACGAGCAGTACTTC.

This chain joins TRBV27 and TRBJ1-6; 8 bases map to TRBD1. Germline-derived CDR1 and CDR2 are MNHEY and SMNVEV (reference sequence). V shed 2 bases, J shed 4 bases, and the junction held 7 bases outside the gene matches. CDR3 length: 17 amino acids. Here the CDR3 DNA reads TGTGCCAGCAGTTTAAGGGGCGACAGGGGATATAATTCACCCCTCCACTTT. Translation: CASSLRGDRGYNSPLHF.

The chain has TRBV19 and TRBJ2-7; 10 bases match TRBD1. Unmatched junction bases numbered 4, after V lost 5 bases and J lost 3 bases. The CDR3 has 14 residues. The germline V gene has CDR1 LNHDA and CDR2 SQIVND (reference sequence). DNA of the CDR3: TGTGCCAGTAGTCCGGGACAGGGGTTCTACGAGCAGTACTTC. It specifies CASSPGQGFYEQYF.

The J gene is TRBJ1-2, the V gene TRBV5-4, with TRBD1 matching over 10 bases. CDR3 size: 14 residues. The V gene's germline CDR1 is SGHNT and CDR2 YYREEE (reference sequence). Trimming took 2 bases from V and 6 from J; bases not matched to a gene: 4. CDR3 coding DNA: TGTGCCAGCAGCTTAGGACAGGGGGTGGATGGCTACACCTTC. Protein sequence: CASSLGQGVDGYTF.

V and J are TRBV3-1 (or the pseudogene TRBV3-2) and TRBJ1-2; no reliable D call. This CDR3 region has 16 residues. Germline CDR1 is LGHDT and CDR2 is YNNKEL (reference sequence). Trimming removed 1 base from V and 0 bases from J, with 12 bases in between. CDR3 amino acids: CASSQGGGLTNYGYTF. In DNA form, the CDR3 reads TGTGCCAGCAGCCAAGGGGGAGGCTTGACTAACTATGGCTACACCTTC.

V gene TRBV11-3 combines with J gene TRBJ2-2; tentatively, D is TRBD2 (5 bases). V shed 0 bases and J shed 0 bases, with 14 bases lying between them. This CDR3 contains 18 residues. Germline CDR1 is SGHNT and CDR2 is YENEEA. CDR3 bases: TGTGCCAGCAGCTTAGATCCCTGGACTTCCGCGAACACCGGGGAGCTGTTTTTT. The encoded protein is CASSLDPWTSANTGELFF.

V usage is TRBV28 and J usage is TRBJ2-1; a weak D match, TRBD2 (5 bases). The CDR3 has 13 residues. Germline loops: CDR1 MDHEN, CDR2 SYDVKM. Trimming removed 2 bases at V and 8 bases at J, with 10 bases between. The DNA for the CDR3 is TGTGCCAGCAGTTTACTAGCTACCGATGAGCAGTTCTTC. Protein: CASSLLATDEQFF.

This clone was observed once. The rearrangement links TRBV5-1 to TRBJ1-1; no clear D. The CDR3 length is 15 residues. Trimming shortened V by 1 base and J by 1 base, and 11 bases separated the two germline ends. The germline gives CDR1 SGHRS, CDR2 YFSETQ. The CDR3 protein is CASSLNGGENTEAFF. The CDR3 DNA is TGCGCCAGCAGCTTGAATGGTGGGGAGAACACTGAAGCTTTCTTT.

This rearrangement joins TRBV27 to TRBJ1-2; no reliable D call. The CDR3 is 16 residues long. The V end was cut by 6 bases, the J end by 4 bases, with 21 bases between. CDR1 is MNHEY, CDR2 SMNVEV, per germline (reference sequence). CDR3 amino acids: CASSSALYSDLYGYTF. DNA for the CDR3: TGTGCCAGCAGCTCAGCCCTCTACAGTGACCTCTATGGCTACACCTTC.

The CDR3 region is CASSEARTVEAFF. In nucleotides, the CDR3 is TGTGCCAGCAGTGAAGCGAGGACAGTTGAAGCTTTCTTT. V and J are TRBV2 and TRBJ1-1; D perhaps matches TRBD1 (6 bases). V gave up 0 bases and J gave up 7 bases, with 9 bases separating them. Germline CDR1 is SNHLY and CDR2 is FYNNEI. The CDR3 totals 13 residues.

A single count supports this clone. V is TRBV3-1 (or the pseudogene TRBV3-2) and J is TRBJ2-1, with D unresolved. Germline lookup yields CDR1 LGHDT and CDR2 YNNKEL (reference sequence). CDR3 length equals 12 residues. Trimming took off 0 bases at V and 6 bases at J, with 3 bases between the two ends. The CDR3 nucleotides are TGTGCCAGCAGCCAAGAGGGCAATGAGCAGTTCTTC. This sequence encodes CASSQEGNEQFF.